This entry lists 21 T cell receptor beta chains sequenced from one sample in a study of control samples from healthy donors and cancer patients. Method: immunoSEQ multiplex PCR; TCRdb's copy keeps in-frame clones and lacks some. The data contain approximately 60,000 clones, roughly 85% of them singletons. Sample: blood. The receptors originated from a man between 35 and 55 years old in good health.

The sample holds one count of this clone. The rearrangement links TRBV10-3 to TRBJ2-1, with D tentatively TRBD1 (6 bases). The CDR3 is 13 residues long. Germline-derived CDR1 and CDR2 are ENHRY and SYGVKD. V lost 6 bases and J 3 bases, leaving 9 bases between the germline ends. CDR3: CAISGDIYNEQFF. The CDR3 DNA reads TGTGCCATCAGCGGGGACATCTACAATGAGCAGTTCTTC.

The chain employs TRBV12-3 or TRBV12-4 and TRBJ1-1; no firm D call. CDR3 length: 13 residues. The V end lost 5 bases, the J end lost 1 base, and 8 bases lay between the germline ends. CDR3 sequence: CASSQLRNTEAFF. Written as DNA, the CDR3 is TGTGCCAGCAGTCAACTCAGGAACACTGAAGCTTTCTTT.

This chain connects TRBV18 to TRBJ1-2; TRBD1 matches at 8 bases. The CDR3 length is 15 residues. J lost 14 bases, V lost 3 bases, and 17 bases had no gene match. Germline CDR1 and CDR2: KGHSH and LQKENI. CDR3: CASSPGAGGVDGLTF. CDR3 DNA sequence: TGTGCCAGCTCACCGGGGGCAGGGGGCGTTGATGGACTTACCTTC.

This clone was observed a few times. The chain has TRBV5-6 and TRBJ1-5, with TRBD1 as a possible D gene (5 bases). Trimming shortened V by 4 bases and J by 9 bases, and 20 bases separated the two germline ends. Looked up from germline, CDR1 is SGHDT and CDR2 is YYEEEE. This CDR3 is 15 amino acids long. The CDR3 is CASSTGTGWFAPQHF. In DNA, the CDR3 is TGTGCCAGCAGCACGGGGACGGGGTGGTTCGCGCCCCAGCATTTT.

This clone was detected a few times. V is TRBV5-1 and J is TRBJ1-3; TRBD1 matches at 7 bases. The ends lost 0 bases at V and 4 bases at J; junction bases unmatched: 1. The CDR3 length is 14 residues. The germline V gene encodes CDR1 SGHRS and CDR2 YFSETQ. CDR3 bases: TGCGCCAGCAGCTTGGAGGGACAGGGAAACACCATATATTTT. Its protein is CASSLEGQGNTIYF.

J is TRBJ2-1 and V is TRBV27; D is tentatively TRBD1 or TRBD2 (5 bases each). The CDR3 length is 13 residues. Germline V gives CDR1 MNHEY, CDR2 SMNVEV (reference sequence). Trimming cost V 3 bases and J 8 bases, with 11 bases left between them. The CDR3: CASSLAGTHEQFF. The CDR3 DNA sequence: TGTGCCAGCAGTTTGGCCGGGACCCATGAGCAGTTCTTC.

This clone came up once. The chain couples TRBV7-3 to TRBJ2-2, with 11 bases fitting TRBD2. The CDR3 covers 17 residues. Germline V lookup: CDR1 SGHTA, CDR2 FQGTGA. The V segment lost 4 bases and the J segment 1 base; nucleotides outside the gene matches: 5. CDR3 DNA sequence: TGTGCCAGCAGCTCCCCGGGACTAGCGGTGAACACCGGGGAGCTGTTTTTT. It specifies CASSSPGLAVNTGELFF.

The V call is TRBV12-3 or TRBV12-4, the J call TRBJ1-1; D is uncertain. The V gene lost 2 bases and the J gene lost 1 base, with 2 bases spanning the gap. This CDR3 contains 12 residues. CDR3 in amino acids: CASSLQNTEAFF. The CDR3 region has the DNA TGTGCCAGCAGTTTACAGAACACTGAAGCTTTCTTT.

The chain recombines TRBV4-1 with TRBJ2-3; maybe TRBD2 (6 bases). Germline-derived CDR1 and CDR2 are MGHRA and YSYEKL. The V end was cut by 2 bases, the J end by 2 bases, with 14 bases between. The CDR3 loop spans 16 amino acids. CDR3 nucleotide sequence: TGCGCCAGCAGCCAACGTAGCGGAGTAACCACAGATACGCAGTATTTT. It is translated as CASSQRSGVTTDTQYF.

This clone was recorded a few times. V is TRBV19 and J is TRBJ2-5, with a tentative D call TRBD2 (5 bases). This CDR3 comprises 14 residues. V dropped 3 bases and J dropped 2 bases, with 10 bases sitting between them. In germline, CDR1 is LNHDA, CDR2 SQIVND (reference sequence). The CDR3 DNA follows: TGTGCCAGTAGTATTACCGGGGATCAAGAGACCCAGTACTTC. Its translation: CASSITGDQETQYF. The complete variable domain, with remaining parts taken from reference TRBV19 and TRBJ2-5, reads DGGITQSPKYLFRKEGQNVTLSCEQNLNHDAMYWYRQDPGQGLRLIYYSQIVNDFQKGDIAEGYSVSREKKESFPLTVTSAQKNPTAFYLCASSITGDQETQYFGPGTRLLVL.

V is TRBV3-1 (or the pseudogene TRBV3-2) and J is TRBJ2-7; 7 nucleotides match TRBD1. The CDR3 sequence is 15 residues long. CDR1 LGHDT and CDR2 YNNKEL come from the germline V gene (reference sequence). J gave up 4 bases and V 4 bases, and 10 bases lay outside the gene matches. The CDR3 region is CASSRGQPPFYEQYF. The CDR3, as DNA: TGTGCCAGCAGCCGGGGACAGCCCCCCTTTTACGAGCAGTACTTC.

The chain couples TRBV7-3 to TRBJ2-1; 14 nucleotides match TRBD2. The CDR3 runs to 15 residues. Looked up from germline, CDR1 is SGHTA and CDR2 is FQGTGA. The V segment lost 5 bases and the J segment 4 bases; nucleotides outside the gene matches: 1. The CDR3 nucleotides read TGTGCCAGCAGCCGGACTAGCGGGGGGTACAATGAGCAGTTCTTC. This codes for CASSRTSGGYNEQFF.

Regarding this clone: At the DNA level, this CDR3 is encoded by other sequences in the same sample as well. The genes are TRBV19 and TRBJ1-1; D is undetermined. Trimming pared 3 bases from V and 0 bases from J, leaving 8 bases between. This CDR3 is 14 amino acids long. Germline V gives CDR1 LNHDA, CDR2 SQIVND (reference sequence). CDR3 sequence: CASSIDRVNTEAFF. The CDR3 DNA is TGTGCCAGTAGTATTGACCGGGTGAACACTGAAGCTTTCTTT. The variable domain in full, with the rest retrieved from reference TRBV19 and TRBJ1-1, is DGGITQSPKYLFRKEGQNVTLSCEQNLNHDAMYWYRQDPGQGLRLIYYSQIVNDFQKGDIAEGYSVSREKKESFPLTVTSAQKNPTAFYLCASSIDRVNTEAFFGQGTRLTVV.

The CDR3 region is CASSQQRQIDSGANVLTF. The CDR3 DNA sequence: TGTGCCAGCAGCCAACAACGACAGATAGATTCTGGGGCCAACGTCCTGACTTTC. The chain recombines TRBV21-1 with TRBJ2-6; the D segment call TRBD1 is taken from the table without a DNA check. TRBV21-1 is listed as a pseudogene. The CDR3 has 18 amino acids.

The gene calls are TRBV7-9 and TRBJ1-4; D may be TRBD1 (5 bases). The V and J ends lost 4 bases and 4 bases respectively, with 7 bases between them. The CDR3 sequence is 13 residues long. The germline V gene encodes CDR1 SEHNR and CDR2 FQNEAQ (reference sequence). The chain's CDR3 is CASSYDSNEKLFF. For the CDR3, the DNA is TGTGCCAGCAGCTACGACAGTAATGAAAAACTGTTTTTT.

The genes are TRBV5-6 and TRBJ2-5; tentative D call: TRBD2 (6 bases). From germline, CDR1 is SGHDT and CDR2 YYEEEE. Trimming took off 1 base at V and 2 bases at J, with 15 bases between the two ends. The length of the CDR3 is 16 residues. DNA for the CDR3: TGTGCCAGCAGCTTGTCGGTGGCTAGCGTACAAGAGACCCAGTACTTC. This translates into CASSLSVASVQETQYF.

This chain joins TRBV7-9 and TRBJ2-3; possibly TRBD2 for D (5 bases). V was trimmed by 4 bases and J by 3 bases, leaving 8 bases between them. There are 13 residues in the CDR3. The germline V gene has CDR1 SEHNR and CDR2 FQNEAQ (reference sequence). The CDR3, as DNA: TGTGCCAGCAGCTCCCGAGGGACAGATACGCAGTATTTT. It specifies CASSSRGTDTQYF.

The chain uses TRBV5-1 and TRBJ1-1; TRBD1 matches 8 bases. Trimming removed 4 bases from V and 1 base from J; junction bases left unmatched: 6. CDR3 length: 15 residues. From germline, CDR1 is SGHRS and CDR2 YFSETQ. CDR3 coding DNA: TGCGCCAGCAGCGCCCGGACAGGGCGGAACACTGAAGCTTTCTTT. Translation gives CASSARTGRNTEAFF.

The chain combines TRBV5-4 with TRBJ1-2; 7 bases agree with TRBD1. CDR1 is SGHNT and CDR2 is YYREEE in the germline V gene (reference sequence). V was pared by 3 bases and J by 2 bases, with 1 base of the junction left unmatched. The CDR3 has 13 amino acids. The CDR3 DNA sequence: TGTGCCAGCAGCTGGGACAGAAACTATGGCTACACCTTC. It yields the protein CASSWDRNYGYTF.

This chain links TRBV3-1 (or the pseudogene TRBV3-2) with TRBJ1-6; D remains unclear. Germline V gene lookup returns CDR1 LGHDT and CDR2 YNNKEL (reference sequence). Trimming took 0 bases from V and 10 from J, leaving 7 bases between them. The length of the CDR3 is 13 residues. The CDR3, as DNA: TGTGCCAGCAGCCAAGAGAGACGATCACCCCTCCACTTT. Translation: CASSQERRSPLHF.

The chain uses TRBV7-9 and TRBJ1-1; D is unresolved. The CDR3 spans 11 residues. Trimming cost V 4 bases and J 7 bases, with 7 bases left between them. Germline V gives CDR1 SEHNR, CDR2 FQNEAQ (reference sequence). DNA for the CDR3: TGTGCCAGCAGCTCGGCGATTGAAGCTTTCTTT. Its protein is CASSSAIEAFF.